What follows is one TCR beta chain and its context. Antigen specificity is unknown. This sample is drawn from a study of T cell repertoires in cytomegalovirus infection. Looked up from germline, CDR1 is SGHVS and CDR2 is FNYEAQ. The CDR3 is 13 amino acids. V was cut by 5 bases and J by 5 bases, with 13 bases left in between. TCRdb recomputed calls from the reads with MiXCR, one row per CDR3 protein. The data hold about 180,000 distinct CDR3 sequences, with less than 25% observed a single time. Sequences were derived from CD8+ T cells from cultured PBMCs, sampled from culture after CMV antigen stimulation. The chain combines TRBV7-6 with TRBJ2-7; D is ambiguous. The TCR sequence derives from a human donor in good health (CMV status not recorded). Some clones in this sample may be carry-over from other donors' samples. CDR3 coding DNA: TGTGCCAGCAGCCCCGACCGAGGAGACGAGCAGTACTTC. This sequence encodes CASSPDRGDEQYF.